This TCR beta chain was captured by sequencing in a study of cytomegalovirus exposure and HLA in healthy donors (dated by TCRdb to about 2017). About the investigation overall: According to an earlier analysis of a few hundred of the donors, some 180 million T cells yielded roughly 100 million unique TCR beta sequences and more than 250 Gb of sequence data. A later analysis re-examined previously published TCR beta repertoires from more than 550 donors and added high-resolution HLA genotyping to investigate patterns of TCR occurrence. Of the approximately 400 genotyped donors, roughly 76% were placed in the genetic ancestry cluster associated with self-reported Caucasian donors. In a later genetic analysis, genome-wide SNP genotypes for about three fifths of the roughly 670 donors were used, and that subset was treated as a discovery cohort. Rather than using new phenotypic data, the later analysis identified candidate immune exposures from TCR beta sequences and from how often those sequences occurred across donors. An early release that covered approximately 600 HLA-typed donors contained approximately 300 gigabases of sequencing data and tens of millions of unique TCR sequences. Across around 400 genotyped donors of the cohort, an average of approximately 240,000 unique TCR beta nucleotide sequences per donor were sequenced, and roughly 17% of those sequences were non-productive. All discovery cohort repertoires had been generated on a single sequencing platform. Four or five DR-DQ haplotypes were handled as single units for association and clustering because linkage in the cohort was strong. The study was designed to test whether signatures of past pathogen exposure could be identified by cataloging public T cell receptors. An earlier analysis of about 620 of the donors applied high-throughput TCR beta sequencing to assess whether each TCR beta V gene segment acted as functional or pseudogenic. High-throughput TCR immunosequencing, statistical association of individual TCRs with disease status, and machine learning were combined to predict cytomegalovirus infection status. Class I and class II HLA loci were covered by the typing at four-digit resolution. The study used immunosequencing to profile the T cell repertoires of approximately 690 subjects and linked those repertoires to cytomegalovirus serostatus. A separate validation cohort of 90 to 150 different subjects was used in addition to the roughly 720-subject first cohort. The number of donors typed differed by locus, with 629-630 for A, B, C, DRB1 and DQB1, around 560 for DQA1, 600 to 610 for DPA1, and approximately 470 for DPB1. Donor age, sex, ethnicity and CMV serostatus were compiled together with the repertoire data.

The study at large found these results: Correlated functional status among segregating V segments might reflect linkage disequilibrium, but an unknown experimental factor could not be ruled out. In a later analysis, several top co-occurrence clusters were reported to appear linked to parvovirus B19, influenza, CMV and Epstein-Barr virus. At a false discovery rate of 0.05, a later analysis linked around 15,000 TCR beta sequences to specific HLA alleles. A further reported finding was that TCR beta sequences accurately predicted the HLA-A and HLA-B alleles for most subjects in the first cohort. In a later analysis, the rate of TCR association differed among HLA loci, with DRB1 alleles having the most associated TCRs and HLA-C alleles having the fewest. A later analysis found that most CMV-associated TCR beta chains appeared HLA-restricted, with HLA associations seemingly driven largely by CMV exposure. In an earlier analysis of several hundred of the donors, most TCR beta V segments were observed in productive rearrangements about 87% or about 30% of the time, broadly matching IMGT annotations. Because counts were too low, 15 to 20 rarely observed V segments, including chromosome 9 orphons, were excluded from the earlier analysis of 587 of the donors. CMV serostatus was the only immune exposure information available for the cohort. Some IMGT-functional V segments, including TRBV6-2 and TRBV6-3, could not be told apart with the 87-base-pair reads, so those segments were excluded. Compared with the roughly 720-donor mean, donors in an Asian-associated ancestry cluster had fewer N-insertions in productive TCRs, according to a later genetic analysis. An association between a missense DCLRE1C variant and V-gene and J-gene trimming of TCR beta chains was found in a later genetic analysis and replicated in an independent cohort. When HLA alleles, especially DR and DQ, strongly co-occurred, TCR associations were difficult to assign to individual alleles. Three of the identified cytomegalovirus-associated TCR beta chains were confirmed in vitro to be specific for cytomegalovirus antigens. Presence/absence analyses assumed roughly uniform sequencing depth across donors, an assumption that may not hold. Because HLA typing was unavailable for some donors at each locus, only the typed subset was used in association tests. A later analysis found that HLA-associated TCR beta chains were more clonally expanded and had lower generation probabilities than equally common non-associated chains. A cluster of highly shared sequence variants was judged likely to represent a technical artifact of the sequencing pipeline. The study listed approximately 160 TCR beta chains as associated with cytomegalovirus. Most TCR sequences were seen in very few donors, while some public TCRs were found in many individuals. According to the authors, the approach could potentially be generalized to other disease states and immunological phenotypes. The classifier was reported to diagnose cytomegalovirus status with high specificity and sensitivity in both the original cohort and the validation cohort. In this cohort, only TCR beta chains were sequenced, and detectable features were limited by the absence of alpha or paired-chain data.

Clipping removes 4 bases from V and 8 bases from J, with 7 as the unmatched junction base count. According to the germline V gene (reference sequence), CDR1 reads GTSNPN and CDR2 reads SVGIG. The CDR3, cysteine through phenylalanine, is 12 amino acids long. CDR3 DNA is the only sequence kept; it has 36 bases, read in frame from the first base. The cohort consisted of 600 to 750 healthy bone marrow donors. Cohort members were all nominally healthy when sampled, although unrecorded immune exposures were likely present. The donor was CMV seronegative and belonged to the group of 320 or so seronegative cohort members. A peripheral blood sample was collected from each donor, and TCR beta sequencing was performed on peripheral blood mononuclear cells. The Qiagen DNeasy Blood Extraction Kit was used to extract genomic DNA from the blood cell samples. This clone was recorded a few times. Which antigen it targets is not known. No quality values exist for individual bases; no much larger clone is one base distant.

The library came from the immunoSEQ multiplex PCR assay. For the multiplex PCR, a mixture combining 60 forward primers for TCR Vbeta segments and 13 reverse primers for TCR Jbeta segments was used. The CDR3 region of rearranged TCR beta genes was amplified from genomic DNA with a multiplex PCR assay. On the Illumina HiSeq System, the amplified TCR beta libraries were sequenced as 87-base-pair reads. The paper's data handling went like this. A later analysis counted approximately 74 million unique TCR beta chains across the 690 or so repertoires, and about 10 million of these chains were shared by at least two donors. To remove PCR and sequencing errors, raw reads were error-corrected and collapsed into unique sequences using a nearest-neighbor algorithm that merged closely related sequences. V, D and J gene segments were assigned by aligning CDR3 sequences to IMGT reference sequences. For a sequence to be retained, at least a six-nucleotide match to both a V gene segment and a J gene segment was required. Rearrangements were called productive when the CDR3 lacked stop codons and stayed in frame with V and J; all others were non-productive. Following IMGT convention, CDR3 was defined as the stretch from the second conserved V-encoded cysteine to the conserved J-encoded phenylalanine. The earlier analysis of about 560 of the donors excluded any sequence lacking an unambiguous match to a single V gene segment. In an earlier analysis of 587 of the donors, V segments were called functional above 56.7% productive rearrangements and were called segregating when the between-donor standard deviation exceeded 5%. A statistical classification framework was built for diagnosing cytomegalovirus status from the catalog of TCR beta chain sequences. In a later analysis, TCR nucleotide sequences were compared against IMGT/GENE-DB human TR gene sequences so that V and J genes could be assigned. A later analysis assigned CDR3 sequences and most-parsimonious VDJ recombination scenarios with the TCRdist pipeline. In a later analysis, each TCR beta chain was defined by its CDR3 amino acid sequence together with its V-gene family, and reads without a unique V-gene family were excluded. A later analysis removed 592 highly shared, low-generation-probability nucleotide sequences to deal with suspected cross-contamination and a sequencing artifact. A later analysis calculated a clonal expansion index for each public chain from normalized within-repertoire ranks of inferred template counts. Generation probabilities in a later analysis came from a VDJ recombination model fitted to out-of-frame rearrangements, and those results were checked against IGoR. In a later analysis, TCR-TCR, TCR-HLA and TCR-CMV co-occurrence was scored with hypergeometric tests, and a repertoire-size bias correction was applied to TCR pairs. A later analysis estimated false discovery rates by permuting HLA or CMV assignments 20 times. In a later analysis, co-occurring TCRs were grouped using DBSCAN, with TCRdist sequence similarity added in when clustering inside HLA-allele-positive subsets. Co-occurrence clustering excluded repertoires with fewer than 30,000 or more than 120,000 public chains, plus five with anomalous nucleotide sharing. This immuneACCESS table, as held by TCRdb, lists in-frame sequences with V and J called but not all clones. Of the missing ones, under half trace to an unresolved V gene in checked studies; the others have no known cause. The V and J calls and clone size were taken over from that table, and D and trimming were inferred from the DNA. The sample table records around 140,000 clones; over 70% of these occur just once. The ten top clones hold roughly 7.3% of the sample.

This sequence uses TRBV30 and TRBJ1-1, and 7 bases in between align with TRBD1. The sequenced material came from PBMCs. The receptor's source is a man younger than 45 in good health and CMV-seronegative. The nucleotide sequence is given as TGTGCCTGGACTCGACAGGGAAGAGAAGCTTTCTTT. This yields the protein CAWTRQGREAFF.